This T cell receptor beta chain is drawn from a study of blood T cell repertoires in COVID-19. Study-level background: Samples representing acute and convalescent COVID-19 were sourced from the United States, Italy and Spain. T cells, B-cell-depleted T cells, or PBMCs supplied cDNA or gDNA.

This clone was recorded a few times. The length of the CDR3 is 13 residues. Germline lookup yields CDR1 SNHLY and CDR2 FYNNEI. The germline V and J ends were trimmed by 1 base and 6 bases, with 9 bases remaining between them. Methods used by the authors: How many nucleated cells were present was estimated from reference gene primer amplification. Sequencing was performed with immunoSEQ multiplex PCR; in TCRdb, only in-frame clones are kept and a portion is missing. The V and J calls and clone size are taken from that table; D and trimming were inferred from the DNA. The sample shows 270,000 or so clones, about 88% of them seen only once.

The TCR was taken from a middle-aged woman who had recovered from COVID-19. Sequences were obtained from peripheral blood. V usage is TRBV2 and J usage is TRBJ1-1; D not certain. The CDR3 DNA is TGTGCCAGCAGTGAAGAGGAGTGGGCTGAAGCTTTCTTT. It yields the protein CASSEEEWAEAFF. Complete variable domain (other parts from reference TRBV2 and TRBJ1-1): EPEVTQTPSHQVTQMGQEVILRCVPISNHLYFYWYRQILGQKVEFLVSFYNNEISEKSEIFDDQFSVERPDGSNFTLKIRSTKLEDSAMYFCASSEEEWAEAFFGQGTRLTVV.